The entry below describes one T cell receptor beta chain. As yet, its antigen is unknown. These data originate in a study of T cells and Merkel cell carcinoma outcomes. Whole-study findings and limits: In Merkel cell carcinoma, repertoire and T-cell density reportedly predicted outcomes.

Clones were read by immunoSEQ multiplex PCR, and TCRdb kept only the in-frame ones, dropping some. The data show under 15,000 clones, with less than 97% seen just once and around 1% held by the top ten. CDR1 is KGHSH, CDR2 LQKENI, per germline. The CDR3 extends over 15 amino acids. V was clipped by 5 bases and J by 0 bases, with 11 bases between them. This receptor was obtained from a human donor with Merkel cell carcinoma. This chain links TRBV18 with TRBJ1-5, with D tentatively TRBD1 (6 bases). The sequencing sample was made of tumor tissue from Merkel cell carcinoma. The CDR3 region has the DNA TGTGCCAGCTCATTCGGACAGAATAGCAATCAGCCCCAGCATTTT. It is translated as CASSFGQNSNQPQHF.